This TCR beta chain was sequenced for a study of post-analysis software for immune sequencing data. A remark on this clonotype: The target antigen is unknown.

Study-level results: About five TRBV segments, including TRBV5-6, TRBV5-1 and TRBV20-1, were more frequent in patients than controls. The authors found that F measure strongly co-clustered same-batch samples.

V lost 5 bases and J 6 bases, leaving 22 bases between the germline ends. The germline CDR1 and CDR2 sequences are SGHRS and YFSETQ. This CDR3 contains 16 residues. Prepared libraries of TCR beta cDNA carried unique molecular identifiers. Each CDR3 protein gets one entry after TCRdb re-called the PCR reads with MiXCR. The sample shows roughly 580,000 distinct CDR3 sequences, 44% of them seen only once. What was sequenced was blood. This receptor was identified in a girl aged 5 to 17 with multiple sclerosis. V is TRBV5-1 and J is TRBJ2-3; D may be TRBD1 or TRBD2 (5 bases each). CDR3 sequence (DNA): TGCGCCAGCAGTTTCCCCGGGGCTCTCCGGGCGGATACGCAGTATTTT. Protein: CASSFPGALRADTQYF.